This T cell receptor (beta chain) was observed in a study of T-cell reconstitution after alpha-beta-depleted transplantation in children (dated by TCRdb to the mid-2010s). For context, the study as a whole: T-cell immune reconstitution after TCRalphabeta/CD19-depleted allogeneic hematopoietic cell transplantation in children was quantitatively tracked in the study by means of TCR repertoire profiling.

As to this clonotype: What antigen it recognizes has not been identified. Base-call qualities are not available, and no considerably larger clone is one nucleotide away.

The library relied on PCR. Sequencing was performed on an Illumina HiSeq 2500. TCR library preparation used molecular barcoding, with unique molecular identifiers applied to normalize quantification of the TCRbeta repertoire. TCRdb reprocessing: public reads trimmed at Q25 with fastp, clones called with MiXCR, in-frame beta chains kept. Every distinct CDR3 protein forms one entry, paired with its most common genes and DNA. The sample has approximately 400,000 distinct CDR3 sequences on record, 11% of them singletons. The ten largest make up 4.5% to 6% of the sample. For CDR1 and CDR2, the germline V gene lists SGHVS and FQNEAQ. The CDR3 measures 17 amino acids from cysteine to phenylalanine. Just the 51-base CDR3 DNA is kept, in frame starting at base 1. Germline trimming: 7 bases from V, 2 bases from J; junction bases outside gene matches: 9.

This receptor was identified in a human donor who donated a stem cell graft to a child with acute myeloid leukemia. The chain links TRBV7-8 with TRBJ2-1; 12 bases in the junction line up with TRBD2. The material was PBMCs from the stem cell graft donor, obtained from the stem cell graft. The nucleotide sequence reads TGTGCCAGCATCCCCGGAGGACTAGCGGGGCCCTACAATGAGCAGTTCTTC. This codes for CASIPGGLAGPYNEQFF.